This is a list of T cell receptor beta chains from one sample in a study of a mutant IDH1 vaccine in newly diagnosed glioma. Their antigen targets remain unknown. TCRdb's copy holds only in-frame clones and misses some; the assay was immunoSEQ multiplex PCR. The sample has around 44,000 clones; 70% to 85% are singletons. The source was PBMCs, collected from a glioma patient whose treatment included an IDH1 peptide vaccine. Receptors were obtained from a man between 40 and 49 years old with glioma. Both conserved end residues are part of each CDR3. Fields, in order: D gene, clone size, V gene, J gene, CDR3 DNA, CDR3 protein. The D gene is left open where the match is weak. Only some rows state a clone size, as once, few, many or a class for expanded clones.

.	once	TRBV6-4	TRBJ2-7	TGTGCCAGCAGTGTCCGGGACGGGGACGACTACGAGCAGTACTTC	CASSVRDGDDYEQYF
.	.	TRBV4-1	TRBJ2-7	TGCGCCAGCAGCCAAGATTCCGAGTTCTACGAGCAGTACTTC	CASSQDSEFYEQYF
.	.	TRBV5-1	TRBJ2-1	TGCGCCAGCAGCTTGGAGTTGCAGGGTCACAATGAGCAGTTCTTC	CASSLELQGHNEQFF
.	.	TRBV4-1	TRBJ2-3	TGCGCCAGCAGCCAAGTCTCGGTACGAGCGGGTCCTACAGATACGCAGTATTTT	CASSQVSVRAGPTDTQYF
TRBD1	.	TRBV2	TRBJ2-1	TGTGCCGCACAGGGGCTAAATGAGCAGTTCTTC	CAAQGLNEQFF
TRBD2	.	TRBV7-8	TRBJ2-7	TGTGCCAGCAGCTTAATCCGGCCAGAGGGGCGGGGGGCAACTTACGAGCAGTACTTC	CASSLIRPEGRGATYEQYF
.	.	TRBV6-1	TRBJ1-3	TGTGCCAGCAGTGAATCGAAGGGGGGAGTTGGCTCTGGAAACACCATATATTTT	CASSESKGGVGSGNTIYF
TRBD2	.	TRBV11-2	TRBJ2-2	TGTGCCAGCAGCTCAATACGGGGGGCGAACACCGGGGAGCTGTTTTTT	CASSSIRGANTGELFF
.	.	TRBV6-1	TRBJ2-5	TGTGCCAGCAGTGTTGGTCCAGCCCAAGAGACCCAGTACTTC	CASSVGPAQETQYF
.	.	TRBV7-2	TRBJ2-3	TGTGCCAGCACGGTCTACGGGAAAACAGATACGCAGTATTTT	CASTVYGKTDTQYF
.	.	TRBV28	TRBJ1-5	TGTGCCAGCAGCCATTCCGCCCCTTTAGATCAGCCCCAGCATTTT	CASSHSAPLDQPQHF
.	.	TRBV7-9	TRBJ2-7	TGTGCCAGCAGCTTAGTAGGTTACGAGCAGTACTTC	CASSLVGYEQYF
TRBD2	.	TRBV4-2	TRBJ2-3	TGTGCCAGCAGCCAGGAACTAGCGGGGGGGACAGATACGCAGTATTTT	CASSQELAGGTDTQYF
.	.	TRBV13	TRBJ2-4	TGTGCCAGCAGCTTTAGCAGTCGTTTAGCCAAAAACATTCAGTACTTC	CASSFSSRLAKNIQYF
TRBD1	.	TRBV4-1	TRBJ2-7	TGCGCCAGCAGCCAAGGGAATAGGGGGCTCCCCTACGAGCAGTACTTC	CASSQGNRGLPYEQYF
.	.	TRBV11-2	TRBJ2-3	TGTGCCAGCAGCCCCTGGGACTTCGAGGGAGATACGCAGTATTTT	CASSPWDFEGDTQYF
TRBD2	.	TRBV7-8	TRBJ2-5	TGTGCCAGCAGCCGGAGACTAGCGGGGGCCGGGGCCCAGTACTTC	CASSRRLAGAGAQYF